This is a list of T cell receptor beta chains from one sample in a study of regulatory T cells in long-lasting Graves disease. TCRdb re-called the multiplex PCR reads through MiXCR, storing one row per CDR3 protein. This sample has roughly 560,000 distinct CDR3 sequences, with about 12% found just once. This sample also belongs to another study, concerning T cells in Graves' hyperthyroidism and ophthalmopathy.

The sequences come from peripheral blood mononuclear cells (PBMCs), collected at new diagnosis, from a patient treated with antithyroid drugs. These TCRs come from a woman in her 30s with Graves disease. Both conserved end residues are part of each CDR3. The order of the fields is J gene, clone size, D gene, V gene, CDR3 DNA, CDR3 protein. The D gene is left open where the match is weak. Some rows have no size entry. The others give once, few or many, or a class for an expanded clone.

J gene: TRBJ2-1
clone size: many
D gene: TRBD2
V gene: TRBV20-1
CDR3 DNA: TGCAGTGCTAGTAGCTTTGGGGGGGAGGGTTCCGATGAGCAGTTCTTC
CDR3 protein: CSASSFGGEGSDEQFF

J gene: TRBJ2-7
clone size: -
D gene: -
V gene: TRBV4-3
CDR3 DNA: TGCGCCAGCAGCCAAGATAGGTTCGGATTATACGAGCAGTACTTC
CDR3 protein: CASSQDRFGLYEQYF

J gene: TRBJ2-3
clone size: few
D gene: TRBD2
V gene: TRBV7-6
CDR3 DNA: TGTGCCAGCAGCATCCGACTAGCGGGAGGATCAGATACGCAGTATTTT
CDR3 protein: CASSIRLAGGSDTQYF

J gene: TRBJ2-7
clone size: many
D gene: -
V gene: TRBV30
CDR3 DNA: TGTGCCTGGAGTCGCAGCGAAACCCCCTACGAGCAGTACTTC
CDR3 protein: CAWSRSETPYEQYF

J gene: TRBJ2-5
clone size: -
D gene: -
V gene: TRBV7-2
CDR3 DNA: TGTGCCAGCAGCCCAGTGGGAGCTAAAGCACTCAGCCAAGAGACCCAGTACTTC
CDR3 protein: CASSPVGAKALSQETQYF

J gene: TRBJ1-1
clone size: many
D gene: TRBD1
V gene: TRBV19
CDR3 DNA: TGTGCCAGTAGTGCCCGGGACAGAAACACTGAAGCTTTCTTT
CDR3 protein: CASSARDRNTEAFF

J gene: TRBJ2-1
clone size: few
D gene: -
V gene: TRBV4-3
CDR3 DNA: TGCGCCAGCAGCCAAGATAGTCGCGAGCTAAGTGAGCAGTTCTTC
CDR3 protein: CASSQDSRELSEQFF

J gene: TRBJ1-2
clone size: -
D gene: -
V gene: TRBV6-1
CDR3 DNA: TGTGCCACCTCGGACCTACTAACTAACTATGGCTACACCTTC
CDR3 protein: CATSDLLTNYGYTF

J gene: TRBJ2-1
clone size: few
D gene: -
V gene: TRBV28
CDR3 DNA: TGTGCCAGCAGTTCGGGGCAGGGGCCCTACAATGAGCAGTTCTTC
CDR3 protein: CASSSGQGPYNEQFF

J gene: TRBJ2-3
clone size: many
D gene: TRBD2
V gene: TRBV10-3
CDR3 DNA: TGTGCCATCAGTGAAAGACTAGCGGGAGATACAGATACGCAGTATTTT
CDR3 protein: CAISERLAGDTDTQYF

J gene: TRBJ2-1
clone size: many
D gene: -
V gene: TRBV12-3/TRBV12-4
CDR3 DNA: TGTGCCAGCAGTTTGGGACCTCCGCACTCCTACAATGAGCAGTTCTTC
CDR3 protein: CASSLGPPHSYNEQFF

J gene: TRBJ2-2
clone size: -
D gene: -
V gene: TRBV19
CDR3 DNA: TGTGCCAGTAGTATCCTTACAAAGGGGCTAGCCGCCGGGGAGCTGTTTTTT
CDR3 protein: CASSILTKGLAAGELFF

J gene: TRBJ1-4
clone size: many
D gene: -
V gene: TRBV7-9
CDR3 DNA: TGTGCCAGTTCTGGACCGGACCATGAAAAACTGTTTTTT
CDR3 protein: CASSGPDHEKLFF

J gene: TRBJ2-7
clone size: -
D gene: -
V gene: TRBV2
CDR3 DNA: TGTGCCAGCAGTGAAAGGCAGGCTCCCTACGAGCAGTACTTC
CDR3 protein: CASSERQAPYEQYF

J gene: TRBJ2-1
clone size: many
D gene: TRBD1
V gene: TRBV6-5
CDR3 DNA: TGTGCCAGCAGTTTCGACAGGGGGAGTGGGGCCAATGAGCAGTTCTTC
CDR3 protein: CASSFDRGSGANEQFF

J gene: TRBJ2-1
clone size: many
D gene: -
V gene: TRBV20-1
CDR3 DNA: TGCAGTGCTAGCGAGGGAGAGTTAAACAATGAGCAGTTCTTC
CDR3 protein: CSASEGELNNEQFF

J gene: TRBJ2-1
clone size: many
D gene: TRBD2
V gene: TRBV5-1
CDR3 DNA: TGCGCCAGCAGCTTCGGAGTAGCGGGAGTCATTGGTGAGCAGTTCTTC
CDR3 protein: CASSFGVAGVIGEQFF

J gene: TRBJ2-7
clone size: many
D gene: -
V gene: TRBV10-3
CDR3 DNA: TGTGCCATCAGCACCGACAGGACCACCTACGAGCAGTACTTC
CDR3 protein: CAISTDRTTYEQYF

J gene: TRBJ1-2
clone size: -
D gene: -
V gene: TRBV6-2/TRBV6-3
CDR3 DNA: TGTACCAGCAGCAAACGGGGCGCAGCTAACTATGGCTACACCTTC
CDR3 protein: CTSSKRGAANYGYTF

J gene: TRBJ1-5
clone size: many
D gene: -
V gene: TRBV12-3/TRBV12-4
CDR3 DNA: TGTGCCAGCAGTTTTCTGGCCGGGCGAAATTATAGCAATCAGCCCCAGCATTTT
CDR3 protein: CASSFLAGRNYSNQPQHF

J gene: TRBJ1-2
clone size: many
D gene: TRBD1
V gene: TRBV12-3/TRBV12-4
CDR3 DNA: TGTGCCAGCACTTACAGGGGGCACGGCTATGGCTACACCTTC
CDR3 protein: CASTYRGHGYGYTF

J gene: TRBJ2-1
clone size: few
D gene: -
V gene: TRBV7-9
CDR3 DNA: TGTGCCAGCAGCTCCACAGGGAGGTACAATGAGCAGTTCTTC
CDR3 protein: CASSSTGRYNEQFF

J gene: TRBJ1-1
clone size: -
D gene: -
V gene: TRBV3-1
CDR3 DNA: TGTGCCAGCAGCCAAGTAGGCAGCCAGAACACTGAAGCTTTCTTT
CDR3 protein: CASSQVGSQNTEAFF

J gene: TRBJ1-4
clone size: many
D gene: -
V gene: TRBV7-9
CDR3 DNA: TGTGCCAGCAGCTTGACCGGTGGGACTAATGAAAAACTGTTTTTT
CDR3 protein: CASSLTGGTNEKLFF

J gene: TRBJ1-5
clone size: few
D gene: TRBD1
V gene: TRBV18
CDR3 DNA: TGTGCCAGCTCACCAGGGGGACAGAGCAATCAGCCCCAGCATTTT
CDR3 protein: CASSPGGQSNQPQHF

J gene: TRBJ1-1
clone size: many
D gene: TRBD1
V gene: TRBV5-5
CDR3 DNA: TGTGCCAGCAGCTTGTTAGGGCAGGGGGACACTGAAGCTTTCTTT
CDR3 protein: CASSLLGQGDTEAFF

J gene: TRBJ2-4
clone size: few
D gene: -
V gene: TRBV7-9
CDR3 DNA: TGTGCCAGCAGCTTAGGATATAGTATGCTGAACATTCAGTACTTC
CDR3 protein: CASSLGYSMLNIQYF

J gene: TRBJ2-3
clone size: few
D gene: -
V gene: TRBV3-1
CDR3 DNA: TGTGCCAGCAGCCAAGATACGGTGGCGGGGAATGGAGATACGCAGTATTTT
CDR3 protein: CASSQDTVAGNGDTQYF

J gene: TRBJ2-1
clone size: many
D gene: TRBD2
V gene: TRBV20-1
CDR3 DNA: TGCAGTGCTACCAGGGAGGGCCTTAACGACAATGAGCAGTTCTTC
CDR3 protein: CSATREGLNDNEQFF

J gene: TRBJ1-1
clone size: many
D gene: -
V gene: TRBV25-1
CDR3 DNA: TGTGCCAGCAGTGCCCGGGACAAACTATTGAACACTGAAGCTTTCTTT
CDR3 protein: CASSARDKLLNTEAFF

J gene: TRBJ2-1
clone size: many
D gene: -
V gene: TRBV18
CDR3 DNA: TGTGCCAGCTCACCACCGTCGCAGAATGAGCAGTTCTTC
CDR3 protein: CASSPPSQNEQFF

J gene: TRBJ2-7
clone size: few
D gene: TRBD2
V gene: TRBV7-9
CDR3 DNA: TGTGCCAGCAGCACTAGCGGGAAATCCTACGAGCAGTACTTC
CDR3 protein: CASSTSGKSYEQYF

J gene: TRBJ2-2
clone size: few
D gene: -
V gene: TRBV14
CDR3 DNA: TGTGCCAGCAGCCAACTAGGGTACACCGGGGAGCTGTTTTTT
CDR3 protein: CASSQLGYTGELFF

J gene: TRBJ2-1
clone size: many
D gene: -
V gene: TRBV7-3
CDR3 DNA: TGTGCCAGCAGTCTGAACGCAAGGACGGTCGGTTCAAATGAGCAGTTCTTC
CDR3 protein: CASSLNARTVGSNEQFF